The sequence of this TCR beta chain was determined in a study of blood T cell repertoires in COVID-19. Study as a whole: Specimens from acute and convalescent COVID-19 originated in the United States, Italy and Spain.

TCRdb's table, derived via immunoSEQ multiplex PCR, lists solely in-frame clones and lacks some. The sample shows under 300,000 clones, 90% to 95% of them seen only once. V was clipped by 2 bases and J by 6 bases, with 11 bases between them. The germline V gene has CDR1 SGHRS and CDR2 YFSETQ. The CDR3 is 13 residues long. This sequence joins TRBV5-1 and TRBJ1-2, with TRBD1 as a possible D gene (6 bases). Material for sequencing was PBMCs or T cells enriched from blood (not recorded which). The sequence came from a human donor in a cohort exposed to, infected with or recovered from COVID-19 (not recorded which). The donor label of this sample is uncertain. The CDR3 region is CASSFEGGNGYTF. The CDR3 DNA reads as TGCGCCAGCAGCTTTGAAGGGGGAAATGGCTACACCTTC.